The 18 T cell receptor beta chains reported below all come from one sample, sequenced in a study of T cells in Graves' hyperthyroidism and ophthalmopathy. Amplified TCR beta CDR3 regions derived from RNA transcripts. The TCR CDR3 was amplified in a first-round RT-PCR using the HTBI primer set. TCRdb called the multiplex PCR reads again in MiXCR, with one record for every CDR3 protein. The sample includes 600,000 to 850,000 distinct CDR3 sequences, approximately 19% seen only once; the top ten take 16%. The specimen sequenced was blood. The origin of the receptors is a woman aged 50 to 65 with Graves' hyperthyroidism that later progressed to Graves' ophthalmopathy.

V usage is TRBV6-1 and J usage is TRBJ2-1; D uncertain. The CDR3 is made up of 13 amino acids. Germline V lookup: CDR1 MNHNS, CDR2 SASEGT. V gave up 3 bases and J gave up 6 bases, with 9 bases separating them. In DNA, the CDR3 is TGTGCCAGCAGTGAGTCCATGCCCAATGAGCAGTTCTTC. Translated, it gives CASSESMPNEQFF.

The rearrangement links TRBV6-5 to TRBJ1-6, with D uncertain. The length of the CDR3 is 13 residues. The germline V and J ends were trimmed by 0 bases and 8 bases, with 5 bases remaining between them. Germline lookup yields CDR1 MNHEY and CDR2 SVGAGI. The chain's CDR3 is CASSYSNDSPLHF. The CDR3 DNA reads TGTGCCAGCAGTTACTCGAACGATTCACCCCTCCACTTT.

This clonotype has at least ten counts. The chain is built from TRBV7-9 and TRBJ2-1; D is uncertain. Germline assignment: CDR1 SEHNR and CDR2 FQNEAQ (reference sequence). The CDR3 runs to 14 residues. Trimming took off 5 bases at V and 0 bases at J, with 8 bases between the two ends. In nucleotides, the CDR3 is TGTGCCAGCAGCGCCGAAAGCTCCTACAATGAGCAGTTCTTC. Residues: CASSAESSYNEQFF.

The sample holds many counts of this clonotype. V usage is TRBV9 and J usage is TRBJ1-1; weak D call: TRBD1 (5 bases). Between the trimmed V and J ends, which lost 4 bases and 2 bases, there was a span of 15 bases. This CDR3 region has 15 residues. CDR1 and CDR2 (germline): SGDLS, YYNGEE. As DNA, the CDR3 is TGTGCCAGCAGCATCCGGGACTACCCAAACACTGAAGCTTTCTTT. Residues: CASSIRDYPNTEAFF.

In regard to this clonotype: A much larger clone differs from this one at a single base, so this may be a read error. The genes are TRBV3-1 and TRBJ2-3, with no clear D. The CDR3 length is 13 residues. From germline, CDR1 is LGHDT and CDR2 YNNKEL (reference sequence). V shed 4 bases and J shed 6 bases, with 11 bases lying between them. In nucleotides, the CDR3 is TGTGCCAGCAGCCGAGTTCCCTCGGATACGCAGTATTTT. Protein: CASSRVPSDTQYF.

Ten or more counts support this clonotype. The chain combines TRBV27 with TRBJ2-3; the D is unclear. This CDR3 comprises 16 residues. Trimming pared 4 bases from V and 3 bases from J, leaving 17 bases between. Germline CDR1 MNHEY, CDR2 SMNVEV (reference sequence). The CDR3 nucleotides are TGTGCCAGCAGTTCCCAAGCGATTGGCAGAACAGATACGCAGTATTTT. As protein: CASSSQAIGRTDTQYF.

This clonotype came up many times. The J gene is TRBJ2-7, the V gene TRBV11-2; D may correspond to TRBD1 or TRBD2 (5 bases each). V lost 7 bases to trimming and J lost 7 bases, with 20 bases between them. In germline, CDR1 is SGHAT, CDR2 FQNNGV. There are 14 residues in the CDR3. CDR3: CASTPRGALREQYF. The CDR3 coding sequence is TGTGCCAGCACACCCAGAGGGGCGCTTAGGGAGCAGTACTTC.

This chain uses TRBV10-3 with TRBJ2-5, with 8 bases lining up with TRBD1. This CDR3 is built from 15 residues. The germline CDR1 and CDR2 sequences are ENHRY and SYGVKD. V shed 6 bases, J shed 2 bases, and the junction held 8 bases outside the gene matches. CDR3: CAISPGTGEQETQYF. As DNA, the CDR3 is TGTGCCATCAGCCCCGGGACAGGCGAACAAGAGACCCAGTACTTC.

CDR3 nucleotide sequence: TGTGCCAGCAGCCCACGTTTCGGGGCGTCTGAAGCTTTCTTT. It encodes CASSPRFGASEAFF. The J gene is TRBJ1-1, the V gene TRBV7-9; D may be TRBD1 (5 bases). V dropped 5 bases and J dropped 6 bases, with 16 bases sitting between them. Germline V CDR1 and CDR2: SEHNR, FQNEAQ (reference sequence). CDR3 length equals 14 residues.

This rearrangement joins TRBV29-1 to TRBJ2-7; 9 nucleotides agree with TRBD1. The CDR3 consists of 14 residues. Germline V gene data show CDR1 as SQVTM and CDR2 as ANQGSEA. Trimming removed 4 bases from V and 3 bases from J; junction bases left unmatched: 7. The CDR3 reads CSVVLPGQGYEQYF. CDR3 nucleotides: TGCAGCGTTGTGTTGCCGGGACAGGGCTACGAGCAGTACTTC.

The table lists this clonotype with a few counts. This chain joins TRBV6-1 and TRBJ2-1, with D perhaps TRBD2 (7 bases). Per germline, CDR1 MNHNS and CDR2 SASEGT. The V gene lost 5 bases and the J gene lost 2 bases, with 13 bases spanning the gap. The CDR3 extends over 15 amino acids. As DNA, the CDR3 is TGTGCCAGCAGTTATCAGGGGAGGGCCTACAATGAGCAGTTCTTC. Translation: CASSYQGRAYNEQFF.

In its sample, this clonotype was seen many times. J is TRBJ1-1 and V is TRBV11-3; no firm D call. The germline CDR1 and CDR2 sequences are SGHNT and YENEEA. V lost 9 bases and J 3 bases, leaving 11 bases between the germline ends. CDR3 length: 12 residues. The CDR3, as DNA: TGTGCCAGTGGGAATCCCTACACTGAAGCTTTCTTT. Encoded protein: CASGNPYTEAFF.

This clonotype was seen repeatedly, ten times or more. The genes are TRBV3-1 and TRBJ2-3; 7 bases map to TRBD1. From germline, CDR1 is LGHDT and CDR2 YNNKEL (reference sequence). Trimming removed 2 bases from V and 10 bases from J; junction bases left unmatched: 12. CDR3 length: 15 residues. This CDR3 is CASSQPGQLAAAQYF. The CDR3 DNA reads TGTGCCAGCAGCCAACCGGGACAGCTGGCTGCCGCGCAGTATTTT.

This clonotype was counted between two and nine times. The chain couples TRBV12-3 or TRBV12-4 to TRBJ1-2; D not certain. V was trimmed by 3 bases and J by 0 bases, leaving 11 bases between them. This CDR3 contains 15 residues. CDR3 nucleotide sequence: TGTGCCAGCAGTTTGACCCTCCTCTCTAACTATGGCTACACCTTC. It encodes CASSLTLLSNYGYTF.

This clonotype was observed many times. This chain links TRBV6-1 with TRBJ1-1; a possible D gene is TRBD1 (5 bases). Between the trimmed V and J ends, which lost 10 bases and 3 bases, there was a span of 12 bases. The CDR3 is 12 residues long. Germline V gene sequence: CDR1 MNHNS, CDR2 SASEGT. The CDR3 loop is CATGTLDTEAFF. The CDR3 nucleotides read TGTGCCACCGGGACGCTTGACACTGAAGCTTTCTTT.

This clonotype appeared many times. The chain joins TRBV20-1 to TRBJ1-2; D not resolved. The germline gives CDR1 DFQATT, CDR2 SNEGSKA (reference sequence). Deletions cut 1 base from V and 2 bases from J, with 8 bases between. The CDR3 has 13 amino acids. The CDR3 bases are TGCAGTGCTAGAGGGGATTTAAACTATGGCTACACCTTC. Translating gives CSARGDLNYGYTF.

This clonotype was counted between two and nine times. The rearrangement joins TRBV10-3 to TRBJ2-2; 8 bases are shared with TRBD1. In germline, CDR1 is ENHRY, CDR2 SYGVKD. CDR3 length equals 15 residues. The ends lost 4 bases at V and 3 bases at J; junction bases unmatched: 4. The CDR3 loop reads CAISGDRGYTGELFF. The DNA for the CDR3 is TGTGCCATCAGTGGTGACAGGGGCTACACCGGGGAGCTGTTTTTT.

The J gene is TRBJ2-3, the V gene TRBV20-1, with a possible D match to TRBD2 (6 bases). With 5 bases removed from V and 0 bases from J, the gap between germline ends came to 15 bases. Germline-derived CDR1 and CDR2 are DFQATT and SNEGSKA (reference sequence). This CDR3 region has 15 residues. The CDR3 bases are TGCAGTGCTGATCCGGGACTCACTAGCACAGATACGCAGTATTTT. Protein product: CSADPGLTSTDTQYF.